These 7 T cell receptor beta chains originate from one sample sequenced in a study of blood T cell repertoires in COVID-19. Sequenced by immunoSEQ multiplex PCR; TCRdb stores in-frame clones only, minus some. The data hold 68,000 or so clones, with roughly nine tenths observed a single time. The sequenced sample was peripheral blood. The source is a man between 50 and 59 years old with active COVID-19.

The CDR3 coding sequence is TGTGCCACCAGCAGGGCGTCAACCGGGACAGGGGGAAGGCTGGTTCGCGAGCAGTACTTC. Translated: CATSRASTGTGGRLVREQYF. The J gene is TRBJ2-7, the V gene TRBV15; TRBD1 matches at 11 bases. V gave up 3 bases and J gave up 6 bases; unmatched junction bases: 22. CDR3 length: 20 residues. Germline CDR1 and CDR2: LNHNV and YYDKDF (reference sequence).

This clone occurred a few times. The genes are TRBV6-5 and TRBJ2-7, with a possible D match to TRBD1 (6 bases). Germline V gives CDR1 MNHEY, CDR2 SVGAGI. The CDR3 totals 13 residues. V was trimmed by 8 bases and J by 3 bases, leaving 14 bases between them. The CDR3 sequence: CASGRDMVYEQYF. The CDR3 DNA sequence: TGTGCCAGCGGCCGGGACATGGTCTACGAGCAGTACTTC.

V is TRBV20-1 and J is TRBJ2-3; D gene unclear. The CDR3 covers 10 residues. Trimming left V 2 bases short and J 6 bases short, with 3 bases between. In germline, CDR1 is DFQATT, CDR2 SNEGSKA (reference sequence). The CDR3 region has the DNA TGCAGTGCTAGATCTGATACGCAGTATTTT. This sequence encodes CSARSDTQYF.

The chain is built from TRBV28 and TRBJ2-4; D call uncertain. The V and J ends lost 2 bases and 0 bases respectively, with 5 bases between them. Germline CDR1 is MDHEN and CDR2 is SYDVKM. CDR3 length: 14 residues. The CDR3 here is CASSLGVAKNIQYF. CDR3 bases: TGTGCCAGCAGTTTAGGAGTAGCCAAAAACATTCAGTACTTC.

The chain uses TRBV29-1 and TRBJ2-6, with D perhaps matching TRBD1 (6 bases). Trimming took off 7 bases at V and 1 base at J, with 11 bases between the two ends. Germline CDR1 SQVTM, CDR2 ANQGSEA. This CDR3 has 14 amino acids. The CDR3 DNA sequence: TGCAGCGCAAATACAGGGTCTGGGGCCAACGTCCTGACTTTC. It specifies CSANTGSGANVLTF.

V gene TRBV5-1 combines with J gene TRBJ1-1; D might be TRBD1 (6 bases). The CDR3 has 14 residues. CDR1 and CDR2 (germline): SGHRS, YFSETQ. V lost 0 bases, J lost 7 bases, and 13 bases lay in between. The CDR3 reads CASSLVTGNYEAFF. As DNA, the CDR3 is TGCGCCAGCAGCTTGGTGACAGGTAACTATGAAGCTTTCTTT.

V usage is TRBV5-5 and J usage is TRBJ2-5; 7 bases line up with TRBD2. CDR1 and CDR2 (germline): SGHKS, YYEKEE (reference sequence). The CDR3 has 16 amino acids. V gave up 4 bases and J gave up 2 bases; unmatched junction bases: 11. As DNA, the CDR3 is TGTGCCAGCAGCCCCAGATGGGGGGGACCGCAAGAGACCCAGTACTTC. Amino acids: CASSPRWGGPQETQYF.